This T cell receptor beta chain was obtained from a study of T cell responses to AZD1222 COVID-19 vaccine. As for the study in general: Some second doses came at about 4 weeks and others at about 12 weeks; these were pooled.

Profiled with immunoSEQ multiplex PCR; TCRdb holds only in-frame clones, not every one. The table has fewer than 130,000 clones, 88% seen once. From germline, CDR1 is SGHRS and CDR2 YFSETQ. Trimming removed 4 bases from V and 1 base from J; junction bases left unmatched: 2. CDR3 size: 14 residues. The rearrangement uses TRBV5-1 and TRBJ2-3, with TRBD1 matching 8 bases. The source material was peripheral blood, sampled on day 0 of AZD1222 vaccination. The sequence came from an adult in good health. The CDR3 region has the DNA TGCGCCAGCAGCACGGGACAGGGCACAGATACGCAGTATTTT. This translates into CASSTGQGTDTQYF.